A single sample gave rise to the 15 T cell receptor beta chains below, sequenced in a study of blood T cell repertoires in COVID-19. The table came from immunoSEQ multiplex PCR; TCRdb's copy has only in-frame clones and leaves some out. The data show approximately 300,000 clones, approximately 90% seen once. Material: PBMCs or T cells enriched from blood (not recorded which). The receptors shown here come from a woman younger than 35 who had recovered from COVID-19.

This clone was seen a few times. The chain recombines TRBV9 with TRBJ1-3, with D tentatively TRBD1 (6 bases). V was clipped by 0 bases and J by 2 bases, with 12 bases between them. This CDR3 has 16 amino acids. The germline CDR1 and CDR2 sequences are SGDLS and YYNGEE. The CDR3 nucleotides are TGTGCCAGCAGCGTAGACCCCTCAGGGGCTGGAAACACCATATATTTT. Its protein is CASSVDPSGAGNTIYF.

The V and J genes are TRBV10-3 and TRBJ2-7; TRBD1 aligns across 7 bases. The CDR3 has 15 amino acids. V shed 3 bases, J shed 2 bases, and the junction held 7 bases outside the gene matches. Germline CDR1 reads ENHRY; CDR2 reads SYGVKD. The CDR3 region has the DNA TGTGCCATCAGTGAAAGGGACAGTTCGCCCTACGAGCAGTACTTC. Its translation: CAISERDSSPYEQYF.

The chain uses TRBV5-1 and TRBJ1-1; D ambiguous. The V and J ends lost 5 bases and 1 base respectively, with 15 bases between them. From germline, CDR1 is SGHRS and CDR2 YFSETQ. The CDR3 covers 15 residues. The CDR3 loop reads CASSARGSGNTEAFF. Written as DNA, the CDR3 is TGCGCCAGCAGTGCGCGAGGGTCGGGGAACACTGAAGCTTTCTTT.

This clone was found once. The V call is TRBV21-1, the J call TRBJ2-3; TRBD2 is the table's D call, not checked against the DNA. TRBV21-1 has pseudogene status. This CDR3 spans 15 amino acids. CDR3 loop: CASSGTSGRRGTQYF. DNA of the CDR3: TGTGCCAGCAGCGGGACTAGCGGGAGACGGGGGACGCAGTATTTT.

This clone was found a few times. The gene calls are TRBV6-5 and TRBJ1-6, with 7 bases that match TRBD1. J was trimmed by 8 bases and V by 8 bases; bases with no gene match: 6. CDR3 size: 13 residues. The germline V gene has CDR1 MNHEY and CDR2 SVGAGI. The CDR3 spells CASRDRVDSPLHF. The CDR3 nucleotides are TGTGCCAGCCGAGACAGGGTGGATTCACCCCTCCACTTT.

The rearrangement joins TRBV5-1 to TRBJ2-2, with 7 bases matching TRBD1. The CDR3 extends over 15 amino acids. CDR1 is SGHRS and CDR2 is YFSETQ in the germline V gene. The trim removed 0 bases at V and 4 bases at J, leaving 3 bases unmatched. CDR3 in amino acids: CASSLVTGFTGELFF. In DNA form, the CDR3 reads TGCGCCAGCAGCTTGGTGACAGGGTTCACCGGGGAGCTGTTTTTT.

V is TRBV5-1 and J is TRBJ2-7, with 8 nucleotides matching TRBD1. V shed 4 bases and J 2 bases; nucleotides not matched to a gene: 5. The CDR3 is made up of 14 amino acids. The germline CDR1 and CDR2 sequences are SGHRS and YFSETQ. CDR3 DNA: TGCGCCAGCAGCGAGGGACAGGACCCCTACGAGCAGTACTTC. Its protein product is CASSEGQDPYEQYF.

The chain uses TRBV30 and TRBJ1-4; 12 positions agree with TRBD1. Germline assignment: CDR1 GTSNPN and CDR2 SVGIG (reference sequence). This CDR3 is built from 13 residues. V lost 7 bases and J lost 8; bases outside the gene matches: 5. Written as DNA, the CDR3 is TGTGCCTTCCGGGACAGGGGGCGAGAAAAACTGTTTTTT. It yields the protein CAFRDRGREKLFF.

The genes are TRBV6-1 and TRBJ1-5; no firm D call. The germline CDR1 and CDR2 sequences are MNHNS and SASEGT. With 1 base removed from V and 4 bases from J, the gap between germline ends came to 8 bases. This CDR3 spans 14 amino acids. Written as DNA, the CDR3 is TGTGCCAGCAGTGAAGTGTTGGCTAATCAGCCCCAGCATTTT. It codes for CASSEVLANQPQHF.

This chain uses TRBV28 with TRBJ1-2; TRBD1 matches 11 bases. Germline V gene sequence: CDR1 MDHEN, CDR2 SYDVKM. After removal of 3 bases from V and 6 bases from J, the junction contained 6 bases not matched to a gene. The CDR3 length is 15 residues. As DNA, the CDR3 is TGTGCCAGCAGTTTCCTCCTGGACAGGGGGCATGGCTACACCTTC. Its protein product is CASSFLLDRGHGYTF.

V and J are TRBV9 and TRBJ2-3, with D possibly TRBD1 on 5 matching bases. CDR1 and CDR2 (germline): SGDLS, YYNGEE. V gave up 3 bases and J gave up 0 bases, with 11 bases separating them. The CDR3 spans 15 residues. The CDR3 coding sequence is TGTGCCAGCAGCGCGTCAGGGATAAGCACAGATACGCAGTATTTT. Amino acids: CASSASGISTDTQYF.

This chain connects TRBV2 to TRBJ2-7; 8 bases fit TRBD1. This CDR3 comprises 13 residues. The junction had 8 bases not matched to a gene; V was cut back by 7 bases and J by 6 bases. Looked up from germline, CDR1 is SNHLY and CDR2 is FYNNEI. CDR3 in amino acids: CASTDRGIGEQYF. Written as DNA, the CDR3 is TGTGCCAGCACAGACAGGGGAATAGGCGAGCAGTACTTC.

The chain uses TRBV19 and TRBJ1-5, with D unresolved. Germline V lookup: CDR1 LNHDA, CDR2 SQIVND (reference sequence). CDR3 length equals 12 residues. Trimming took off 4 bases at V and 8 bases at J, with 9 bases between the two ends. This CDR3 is CASSRVREPQHF. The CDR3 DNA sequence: TGTGCCAGTAGTAGAGTCCGGGAGCCCCAGCATTTT.

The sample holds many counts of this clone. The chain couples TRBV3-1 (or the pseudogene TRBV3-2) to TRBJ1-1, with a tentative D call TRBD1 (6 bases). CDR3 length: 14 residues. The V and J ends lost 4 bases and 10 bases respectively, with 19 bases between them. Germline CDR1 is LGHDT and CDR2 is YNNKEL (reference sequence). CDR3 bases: TGTGCCAGCAGCCCTCCAGGCCAGGGGAGTGGAGCTTTCTTT. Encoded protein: CASSPPGQGSGAFF.

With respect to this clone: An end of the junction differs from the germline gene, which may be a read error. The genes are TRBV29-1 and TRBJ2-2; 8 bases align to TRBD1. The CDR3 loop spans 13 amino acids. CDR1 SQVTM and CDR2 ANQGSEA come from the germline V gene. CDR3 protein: CSFDRGNTGELFF. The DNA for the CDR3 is TGCAGCTTTGACAGGGGGAACACCGGGGAGCTGTTTTTT.